These 25 T cell receptor beta chains came from one sample sequenced in a study of shared clonotypes between healthy human individuals. CD45RO-negative cells were positively selected for CCR7, leaving out terminally differentiated effector memory CD45RA+ cells. Only in-frame clones appear in the TCRdb table, and some are missing; sequencing was by immunoSEQ multiplex PCR. This sample has hundreds of thousands of clones, with roughly 95% found just once. The specimen sequenced was naive CD8+ T cells sorted from blood. These receptor sequences come from a woman in her twenties or thirties in good health.

The chain couples TRBV2 to TRBJ2-7; possible D gene TRBD2, 6 bases. Germline V gives CDR1 SNHLY, CDR2 FYNNEI. V was clipped by 10 bases and J by 4 bases, with 20 bases between them. This CDR3 is 14 amino acids long. This CDR3 is CATNGGRGSYEQYF. The CDR3 region has the DNA TGTGCCACCAACGGGGGAAGGGGTTCGTACGAGCAGTACTTC.

The CDR3 region is CASSRQGVTGELFF. For the CDR3, the DNA is TGTGCCAGCAGTCGGCAGGGGGTTACCGGGGAGCTGTTTTTT. The J gene is TRBJ2-2, the V gene TRBV28; 7 bases align to TRBD1. The V segment lost 5 bases and the J segment 5 bases; nucleotides outside the gene matches: 5. The length of the CDR3 is 14 residues. Germline CDR1 MDHEN, CDR2 SYDVKM. Based on the CDR3 plus reference TRBV28 and TRBJ2-2, the full variable domain is DVKVTQSSRYLVKRTGEKVFLECVQDMDHENMFWYRQDPGLGLRLIYFSYDVKMKEKGDIPEGYSVSREKKERFSLILESASTNQTSMYLCASSRQGVTGELFFGEGSRLTVL.

The genes are TRBV30 and TRBJ1-2, with D perhaps TRBD1 (5 bases). The CDR3 totals 12 residues. Germline lookup yields CDR1 GTSNPN and CDR2 SVGIG (reference sequence). V was cut by 0 bases and J by 6 bases, with 8 bases left in between. Here the CDR3 DNA reads TGTGCCTGGAGTGTATTAGGGGATGGCTACACCTTC. Residues: CAWSVLGDGYTF.

V is TRBV28 and J is TRBJ1-5; D is possibly TRBD1 (6 bases). The CDR3 extends over 16 amino acids. V was cut by 4 bases and J by 2 bases, with 15 bases left in between. Per the germline V gene, CDR1 is MDHEN and CDR2 is SYDVKM. The CDR3 reads CASSSPWGGGNQPQHF. Written as DNA, the CDR3 is TGTGCCAGCAGTTCCCCATGGGGGGGCGGCAATCAGCCCCAGCATTTT.

The chain combines TRBV11-2 with TRBJ2-7; perhaps TRBD2 as D (6 bases). V lost 4 bases and J 2 bases, leaving 9 bases between the germline ends. Germline values: CDR1 SGHAT, CDR2 FQNNGV. CDR3 length: 13 amino acids. The CDR3 is CASSSTGAYEQYF. The DNA for the CDR3 is TGTGCCAGCAGCTCGACGGGGGCCTACGAGCAGTACTTC.

V usage is TRBV2 and J usage is TRBJ2-3; D is tentatively TRBD1 or TRBD2 (5 bases each). V shed 9 bases and J shed 9 bases, with 16 bases lying between them. The CDR3 is 12 residues long. CDR1 and CDR2 from the germline V gene are SNHLY and FYNNEI. The CDR3 DNA is TGTGCCAGGGCAGAGGGGTTATCGACGCAGTATTTT. Translation: CARAEGLSTQYF.

In the case of this clone: The sample contains more than one DNA sequence encoding this CDR3. V and J are TRBV27 and TRBJ2-7; perhaps D is TRBD1 or TRBD2 (5 bases each). The V and J ends lost 2 bases and 2 bases respectively, with 10 bases between them. CDR1 is MNHEY, CDR2 SMNVEV, per germline (reference sequence). The CDR3 extends over 14 amino acids. CDR3 in amino acids: CASSLRGDPYEQYF. CDR3 DNA sequence: TGTGCCAGCAGTTTAAGAGGGGATCCCTACGAGCAGTACTTC.

The V gene is TRBV13, the J gene TRBJ1-3; D is ambiguous. Trimming removed 5 bases at V and 3 bases at J, with 11 bases between. The CDR3 spans 14 residues. Germline CDR1 and CDR2: PRHDT and FYEKMQ (reference sequence). CDR3 residues: CASSQDSRGNTIYF. The CDR3, as DNA: TGTGCCAGCAGCCAGGACTCCCGTGGAAACACCATATATTTT.

The V gene is TRBV10-2, the J gene TRBJ2-7, with TRBD2 as a possible D gene (5 bases). V was cut by 10 bases and J by 3 bases, with 16 bases left in between. The germline V gene has CDR1 WSHSY and CDR2 SAAADI. This CDR3 contains 13 residues. CDR3 region: CATSTSPLYEQYF. The DNA for the CDR3 is TGCGCCACTTCAACTAGTCCCCTCTACGAGCAGTACTTC.

This chain uses TRBV6-1 with TRBJ1-3; TRBD1 is a possible D gene (6 bases). This CDR3 contains 16 residues. Germline CDR1 reads MNHNS; CDR2 reads SASEGT. V lost 5 bases and J 4 bases, leaving 18 bases between the germline ends. The CDR3 DNA sequence: TGTGCCAGCAGTCAAGACGGGGGGCCGGTAGGAAACACCATATATTTT. Translation gives CASSQDGGPVGNTIYF.

The rearrangement uses TRBV2 and TRBJ1-2, with D maybe TRBD1 (6 bases). This CDR3 region has 14 residues. Germline V CDR1 and CDR2: SNHLY, FYNNEI. V gave up 7 bases and J gave up 4 bases, with 16 bases separating them. This chain's CDR3 is CASIQGLGAYGYTF. The CDR3, as DNA: TGTGCCAGCATTCAGGGTCTGGGGGCCTATGGCTACACCTTC.

The V and J genes are TRBV4-2 and TRBJ2-7, with TRBD1 matching 8 bases. There are 15 residues in the CDR3. V gave up 0 bases and J gave up 3 bases; unmatched junction bases: 4. From germline, CDR1 is LGHNA and CDR2 YNFKEQ. The DNA of the CDR3 is TGTGCCAGCAGCCAAGAGCAGGGGGCGGTCTACGAGCAGTACTTC. Residues: CASSQEQGAVYEQYF.

The rearrangement uses TRBV28 and TRBJ2-1, with 9 bases aligning to TRBD2. CDR3 length: 15 amino acids. Germline CDR1 reads MDHEN; CDR2 reads SYDVKM. V trimming: 5 bases; J trimming: 2 bases; junction bases outside the gene matches: 4. Written as DNA, the CDR3 is TGTGCCAGCAGTGGGCTAGCGGGACCCTACAATGAGCAGTTCTTC. Translated, it gives CASSGLAGPYNEQFF.

The chain uses TRBV28 and TRBJ2-2; TRBD2 matches at 8 bases. V lost 7 bases and J lost 7; bases outside the gene matches: 20. Germline V gene sequence: CDR1 MDHEN, CDR2 SYDVKM. This CDR3 comprises 18 residues. The CDR3 reads CASTLQGWERERVGELFF. The CDR3 DNA is TGTGCCAGCACCCTCCAGGGTTGGGAGCGGGAGCGGGTCGGGGAGCTGTTTTTT.

The chain joins TRBV7-8 to TRBJ2-7, with D perhaps TRBD1 (6 bases). The CDR3 is 13 amino acids. In germline, CDR1 is SGHVS, CDR2 FQNEAQ. The V and J ends lost 4 bases and 12 bases respectively, with 19 bases between them. CDR3 in DNA: TGTGCCAGCAGCTCAGGAGCTAACAGGGCTACGTACTTC. It yields the protein CASSSGANRATYF.

V gene TRBV4-2 combines with J gene TRBJ2-7; D perhaps matches TRBD1 (5 bases). Germline CDR1 reads LGHNA; CDR2 reads YNFKEQ. V lost 4 bases and J lost 2, with 15 bases in between. CDR3 size: 15 residues. Here the CDR3 reads CASSPPGRETYEQYF. Written as DNA, the CDR3 is TGTGCCAGCAGCCCGCCGGGCAGGGAAACCTACGAGCAGTACTTC.

The CDR3 region is CASSTLDSNTEAFF. The CDR3 DNA is TGTGCCAGCAGTACCCTAGACAGCAACACTGAAGCTTTCTTT. The chain recombines TRBV28 with TRBJ1-1, with D possibly matching TRBD1 (5 bases). V was clipped by 5 bases and J by 2 bases, with 12 bases between them. CDR3 length: 14 amino acids. Germline assignment: CDR1 MDHEN and CDR2 SYDVKM.

The gene calls are TRBV19 and TRBJ2-7; D is ambiguous. The CDR3 runs 14 residues. Germline V gene lookup returns CDR1 LNHDA and CDR2 SQIVND (reference sequence). Deletions cut 1 base from V and 1 base from J, with 8 bases between. CDR3 coding DNA: TGTGCCAGTAGTATAGCCCAGGAATCCTACGAGCAGTACTTC. The encoded protein is CASSIAQESYEQYF.

The chain has TRBV13 and TRBJ2-7; D is ambiguous. CDR1 is PRHDT and CDR2 is FYEKMQ in the germline V gene (reference sequence). The CDR3 has 14 amino acids. The V gene lost 3 bases and the J gene lost 0 bases, with 9 bases spanning the gap. The DNA of the CDR3 is TGTGCCAGCAGCTTTCGGCAGAGCTCCTACGAGCAGTACTTC. Translating it yields CASSFRQSSYEQYF. Full variable domain (rest looked up from reference TRBV13 and TRBJ2-7): AAGVIQSPRHLIKEKRETATLKCYPIPRHDTVYWYQQGPGQDPQFLISFYEKMQSDKGSIPDRFSAQQFSDYHSELNMSSLELGDSALYFCASSFRQSSYEQYFGPGTRLTVT.

This chain connects TRBV27 to TRBJ2-5, with D possibly being TRBD1 or TRBD2 (7 bases each). CDR3 length: 15 amino acids. CDR1 and CDR2 from the germline V gene are MNHEY and SMNVEV (reference sequence). Trimming took 0 bases from V and 7 from J, leaving 15 bases between them. Here the CDR3 reads CASSLSFTGEGTQYF. The CDR3 DNA reads TGTGCCAGCAGTTTATCATTTACAGGGGAGGGGACCCAGTACTTC.

CDR3 sequence reads: CASPWGGEEEKLFF. In DNA form, the CDR3 reads TGTGCCAGCCCCTGGGGGGGCGAAGAGGAAAAACTGTTTTTT. V and J are TRBV11-3 and TRBJ1-4; a weak D match, TRBD1 (6 bases). CDR3 length equals 14 residues. V dropped 8 bases and J dropped 8 bases, with 18 bases sitting between them. Germline V lookup: CDR1 SGHNT, CDR2 YENEEA.

To note about this clone: In the same sample, other DNA sequences code for this CDR3. J is TRBJ2-2 and V is TRBV6-5; D remains unclear. Germline loops: CDR1 MNHEY, CDR2 SVGAGI. The CDR3 extends over 14 amino acids. The germline V and J ends were trimmed by 0 bases and 4 bases, with 6 bases remaining between them. CDR3 amino acids: CASSYSSPTGELFF. The CDR3, as DNA: TGTGCCAGCAGTTACTCTTCTCCCACCGGGGAGCTGTTTTTT.

The chain joins TRBV29-1 to TRBJ1-2; 7 bases are shared with TRBD1. Germline V CDR1 and CDR2: SQVTM, ANQGSEA. V dropped 2 bases and J dropped 1; count of bases not matched to a gene: 7. This CDR3 comprises 15 residues. The CDR3 reads CSVEIPGGVNYGYTF. In DNA, the CDR3 is TGCAGCGTTGAAATCCCAGGGGGGGTTAACTATGGCTACACCTTC.

This chain links TRBV5-6 with TRBJ2-5; 7 bases are shared with TRBD1. The J call is in doubt because the DNA end fits TRBJ2-7 better. The CDR3 extends over 14 amino acids. CDR1 is SGHDT and CDR2 is YYEEEE in the germline V gene. Written as DNA, the CDR3 is TGTGCCAGCAGCTCCAGGGGGATCTCCTACGAGCAGTACTTC. It encodes CASSSRGISYEQYF.

This chain connects TRBV6-5 to TRBJ2-2; D ambiguous. V was shortened by 1 base and J by 1 base, with 4 bases between the two germline ends. The CDR3 is 14 residues long. The germline gives CDR1 MNHEY, CDR2 SVGAGI. The CDR3 DNA reads TGTGCCAGCAGTTACTGGCAGAACACCGGGGAGCTGTTTTTT. It encodes CASSYWQNTGELFF.